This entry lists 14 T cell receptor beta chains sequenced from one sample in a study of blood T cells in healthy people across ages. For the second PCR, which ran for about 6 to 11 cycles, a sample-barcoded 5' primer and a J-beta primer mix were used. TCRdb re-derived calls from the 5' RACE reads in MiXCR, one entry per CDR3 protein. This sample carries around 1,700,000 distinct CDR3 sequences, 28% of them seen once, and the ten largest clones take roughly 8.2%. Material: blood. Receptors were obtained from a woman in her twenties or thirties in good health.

This chain's CDR3 is CAISVGTFTDTQYF. The CDR3 coding sequence is TGTGCCATCAGTGTAGGGACGTTCACAGATACGCAGTATTTT. The J gene is TRBJ2-3, the V gene TRBV10-3; D possibly uses TRBD1 or TRBD2 (5 bases each). Per the germline V gene, CDR1 is ENHRY and CDR2 is SYGVKD. The CDR3 totals 14 residues. The V end lost 4 bases, the J end lost 2 bases, and 10 bases lay between the germline ends.

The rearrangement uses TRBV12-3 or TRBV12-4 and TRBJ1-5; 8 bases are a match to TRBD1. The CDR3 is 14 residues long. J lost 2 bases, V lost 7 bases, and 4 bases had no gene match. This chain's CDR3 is CASISQGGNQPQHF. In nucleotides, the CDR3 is TGTGCCAGCATTTCACAGGGGGGCAATCAGCCCCAGCATTTT.

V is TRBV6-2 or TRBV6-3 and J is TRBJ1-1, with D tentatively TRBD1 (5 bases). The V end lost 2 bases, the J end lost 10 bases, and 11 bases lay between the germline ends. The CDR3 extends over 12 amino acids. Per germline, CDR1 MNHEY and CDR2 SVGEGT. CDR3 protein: CASSYVRGVAFF. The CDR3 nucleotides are TGTGCCAGCAGTTACGTCCGGGGGGTAGCTTTCTTT.

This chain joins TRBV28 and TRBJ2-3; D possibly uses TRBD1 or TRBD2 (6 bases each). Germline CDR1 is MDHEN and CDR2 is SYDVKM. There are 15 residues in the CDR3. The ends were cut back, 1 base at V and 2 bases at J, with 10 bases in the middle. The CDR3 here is CASSLFRGDTDTQYF. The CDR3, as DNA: TGTGCCAGCAGTTTATTTAGGGGGGACACAGATACGCAGTATTTT.

CDR3 DNA sequence: TGTGCCAGCAGTGAGCAGGGCAGGGGAACTAGTTCACCCCTCCACTTT. Protein sequence: CASSEQGRGTSSPLHF. The chain uses TRBV2 and TRBJ1-6, with a tentative D call TRBD1 (6 bases). The V end lost 3 bases, the J end lost 9 bases, and 18 bases lay between the germline ends. The CDR3 runs 16 residues. The germline CDR1 and CDR2 sequences are SNHLY and FYNNEI.

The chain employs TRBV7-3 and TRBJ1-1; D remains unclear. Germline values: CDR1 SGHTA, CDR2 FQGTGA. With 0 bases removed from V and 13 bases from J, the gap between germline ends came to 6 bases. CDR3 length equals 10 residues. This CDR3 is CASSLTIGFF. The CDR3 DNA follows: TGTGCCAGCAGCTTAACTATTGGTTTCTTT. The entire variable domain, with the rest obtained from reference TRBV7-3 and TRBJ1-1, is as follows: GAGVSQTPSNKVTEKGKYVELRCDPISGHTALYWYRQSLGQGPEFLIYFQGTGAADDSGLPNDRFFAVRPEGSVSTLKIQRTERGDSAVYLCASSLTIGFFGQGTRLTVV.

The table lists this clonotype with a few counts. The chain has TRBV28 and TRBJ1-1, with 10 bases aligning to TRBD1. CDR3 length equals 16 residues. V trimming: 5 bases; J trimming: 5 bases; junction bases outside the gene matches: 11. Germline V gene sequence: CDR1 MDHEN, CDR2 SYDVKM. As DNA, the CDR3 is TGTGCCAGCAGTCCCCTAGGGACAGGGGTGGGGACTGAAGCTTTCTTT. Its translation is CASSPLGTGVGTEAFF.

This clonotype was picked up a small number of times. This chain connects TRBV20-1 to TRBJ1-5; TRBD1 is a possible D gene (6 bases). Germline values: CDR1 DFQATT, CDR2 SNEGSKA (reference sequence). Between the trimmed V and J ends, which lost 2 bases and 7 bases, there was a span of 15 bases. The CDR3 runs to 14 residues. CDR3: CSARTGIRWQPQHF. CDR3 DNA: TGCAGTGCTAGAACAGGGATCCGTTGGCAGCCCCAGCATTTT.

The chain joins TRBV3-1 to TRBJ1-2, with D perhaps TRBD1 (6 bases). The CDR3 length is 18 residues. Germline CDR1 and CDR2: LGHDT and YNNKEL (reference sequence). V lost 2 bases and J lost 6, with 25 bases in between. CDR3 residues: CASSQSQFPSTGWNGYTF. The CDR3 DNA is TGTGCCAGCAGCCAAAGCCAATTTCCCTCCACAGGGTGGAATGGCTACACCTTC. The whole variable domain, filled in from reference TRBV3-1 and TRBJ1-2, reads DTAVSQTPKYLVTQMGNDKSIKCEQNLGHDTMYWYKQDSKKFLKIMFSYNNKELIINETVPNRFSPKSPDKAHLNLHINSLELGDSAVYFCASSQSQFPSTGWNGYTFGSGTRLTVV.

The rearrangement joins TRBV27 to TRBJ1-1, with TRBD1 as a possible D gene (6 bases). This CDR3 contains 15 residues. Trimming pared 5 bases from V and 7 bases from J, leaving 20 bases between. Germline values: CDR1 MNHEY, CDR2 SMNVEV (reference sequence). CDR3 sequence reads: CASSAPSTGLSEAFF. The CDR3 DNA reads TGTGCCAGCAGTGCCCCCTCTACAGGGTTAAGTGAAGCTTTCTTT.

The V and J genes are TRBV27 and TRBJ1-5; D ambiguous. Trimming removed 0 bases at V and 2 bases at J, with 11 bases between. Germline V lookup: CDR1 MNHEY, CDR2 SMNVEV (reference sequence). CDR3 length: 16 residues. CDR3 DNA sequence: TGTGCCAGCAGTTTATCCGGGGTGAAGGGCAATCAGCCCCAGCATTTT. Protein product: CASSLSGVKGNQPQHF.

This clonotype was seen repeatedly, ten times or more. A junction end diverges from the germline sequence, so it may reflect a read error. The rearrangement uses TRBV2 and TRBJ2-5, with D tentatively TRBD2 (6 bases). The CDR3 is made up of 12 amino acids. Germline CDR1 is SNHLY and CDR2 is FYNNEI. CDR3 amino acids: CASGLPQETQYF. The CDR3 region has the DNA TGCGCCAGCGGGCTACCGCAAGAGACCCAGTACTTC.

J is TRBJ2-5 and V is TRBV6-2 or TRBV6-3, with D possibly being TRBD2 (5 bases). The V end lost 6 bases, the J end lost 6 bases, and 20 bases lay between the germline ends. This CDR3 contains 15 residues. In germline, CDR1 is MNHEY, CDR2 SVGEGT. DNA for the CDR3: TGTGCCAGCAGCCGGGAATTGGGCGGTTGGCAGACCCAGTACTTC. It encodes CASSRELGGWQTQYF.

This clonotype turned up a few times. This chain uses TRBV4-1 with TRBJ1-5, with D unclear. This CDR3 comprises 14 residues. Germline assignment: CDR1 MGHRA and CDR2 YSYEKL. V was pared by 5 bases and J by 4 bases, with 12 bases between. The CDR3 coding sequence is TGCGCCAGCAGCGGAGAACAGTTTAATCAGCCCCAGCATTTT. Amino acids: CASSGEQFNQPQHF.